What follows describes a single T cell receptor (beta chain). The germline V gene has CDR1 MNHEY and CDR2 SMNVEV (reference sequence). This CDR3 has 16 amino acids. Trimming removed 6 bases from V and 0 bases from J; junction bases left unmatched: 2. The data belong to a study of blood T cell repertoires in COVID-19. Libraries were prepared by immunoSEQ multiplex PCR; TCRdb keeps only in-frame clonotypes and omits some of them. The table has about 190,000 clones, 70% to 85% seen once. This chain uses TRBV27 with TRBJ2-4; 13 nucleotides line up with TRBD2. The origin of this receptor is a woman aged 25 to 39 who had recovered from COVID-19. Sequencing input: PBMCs or T cells enriched from blood (not recorded which). The CDR3 coding sequence is TGTGCCAGCAGGGGACTAGCGGGGCGAGCCAAAAACATTCAGTACTTC. Its translation: CASRGLAGRAKNIQYF.